The 24 T cell receptor beta chains below were found in one sample sequenced in a study of blood T cell repertoires in COVID-19 (dated by TCRdb to 2020 to 2022). Libraries were constructed by the immunoSEQ multiplex PCR assay. Drawn from immuneACCESS, this table holds only the in-frame rearrangements with V and J called that TCRdb kept. Clones are partly lost; checked studies trace under half to an unresolved V gene and leave the rest unexplained. The sample table holds tens of thousands of clones, of which more than 75% were seen once. The top ten constitute roughly 5.4% of the sample. The sample comprised peripheral blood. All receptors come from a middle-aged man with acute or convalescent COVID-19.

The rearrangement joins TRBV14 to TRBJ1-1; D not resolved. This CDR3 spans 11 amino acids. Germline lookup yields CDR1 SGHDN and CDR2 FVKESK. V was pared by 0 bases and J by 11 bases, with 7 bases between. The CDR3 bases are TGTGCCAGCAGCCAAGATTCGTTCGCTTTCTTT. Its translation is CASSQDSFAFF.

This clone was counted between two and nine times. This chain's CDR3 is CASSLEVAGATGTQYF. The CDR3 DNA sequence: TGTGCCAGCAGCTTAGAGGTAGCGGGGGCCACCGGAACCCAGTACTTC. V is TRBV7-9 and J is TRBJ2-5; 9 positions agree with TRBD2. The CDR3 contains 16 residues. Per the germline V gene, CDR1 is SEHNR and CDR2 is FQNEAQ (reference sequence). The trim removed 1 base at V and 8 bases at J, leaving 11 bases unmatched.

V and J are TRBV5-1 and TRBJ2-7; 10 bases fit TRBD1. The CDR3 loop spans 15 amino acids. From germline, CDR1 is SGHRS and CDR2 YFSETQ. V was clipped by 3 bases and J by 4 bases; unmatched bases: 7. CDR3 nucleotide sequence: TGCGCCAGCAGCTGGATACCGGGACAGGGGTACGAGCAGTACTTC. Protein sequence: CASSWIPGQGYEQYF.

The chain links TRBV6-2 or TRBV6-3 to TRBJ1-5, with D perhaps TRBD1 (6 bases). Germline CDR1 reads MNHEY; CDR2 reads SVGEGT. Trimming removed 5 bases at V and 4 bases at J, with 12 bases between. The CDR3 is 14 amino acids. CDR3 amino acids: CASSSHRVNQPQHF. As DNA, the CDR3 is TGTGCCAGCAGTAGTCACAGGGTTAATCAGCCCCAGCATTTT.

The genes are TRBV3-1 (or the pseudogene TRBV3-2) and TRBJ2-7, with TRBD1 matching over 9 bases. The germline V gene has CDR1 LGHDT and CDR2 YNNKEL (reference sequence). After removal of 4 bases from V and 3 bases from J, the junction contained 4 bases not matched to a gene. The CDR3 totals 14 residues. Here the CDR3 reads CASSRTGVFYEQYF. CDR3 sequence (DNA): TGTGCCAGCAGCCGGACAGGGGTTTTCTACGAGCAGTACTTC.

This clone has only a few counts. The rearrangement links TRBV6-1 to TRBJ2-4; TRBD2 matches at 7 bases. This CDR3 is built from 15 residues. Germline V gene sequence: CDR1 MNHNS, CDR2 SASEGT. Losses at the gene ends were 3 bases for V and 9 bases for J; bases not matched to a gene: 11. The CDR3 DNA follows: TGTGCCAGCAGTGACGGGAGGTCCGTTGATAGCATTCAGTACTTC. Translated: CASSDGRSVDSIQYF.

The chain uses TRBV9 and TRBJ2-3; 11 nucleotides agree with TRBD1. The CDR3 length is 16 residues. Unmatched junction bases numbered 3, after V lost 0 bases and J lost 3 bases. CDR1 and CDR2 from the germline V gene are SGDLS and YYNGEE. CDR3 region: CASSVGTGGWTDTQYF. The CDR3 bases are TGTGCCAGCAGCGTAGGGACAGGGGGCTGGACAGATACGCAGTATTTT.

The chain employs TRBV19 and TRBJ2-2, with TRBD2 identical over 8 bases. The V and J ends lost 5 bases and 2 bases, in that order; junction bases with no gene match: 13. The CDR3 spans 18 residues. In germline, CDR1 is LNHDA, CDR2 SQIVND (reference sequence). The CDR3 DNA sequence: TGTGCCAGTAGTTTTGGATTAAGGGCGGGGGGAAACACCGGGGAGCTGTTTTTT. Translated, it gives CASSFGLRAGGNTGELFF.

The chain is built from TRBV30 and TRBJ1-1; D remains ambiguous. Trimming took off 0 bases at V and 4 bases at J, with 18 bases between the two ends. The CDR3 runs to 16 residues. In germline, CDR1 is GTSNPN, CDR2 SVGIG (reference sequence). In nucleotides, the CDR3 is TGTGCCTGGAGTGTAAGCGGGAAAGGCGGAGGCACTGAAGCTTTCTTT. It specifies CAWSVSGKGGGTEAFF.

V gene TRBV19 combines with J gene TRBJ1-3; the D gene is possibly TRBD1 (6 bases). The germline gives CDR1 LNHDA, CDR2 SQIVND (reference sequence). The CDR3 contains 15 residues. Trimming shortened V by 10 bases and J by 0 bases, and 16 bases separated the two germline ends. CDR3 in amino acids: CATLKQGLSGNTIYF. In nucleotides, the CDR3 is TGTGCCACTTTGAAACAGGGCCTCTCTGGAAACACCATATATTTT.

The genes are TRBV4-1 and TRBJ1-3; weak D call: TRBD1 (5 bases). Germline V CDR1 and CDR2: MGHRA, YSYEKL. The ends were cut back, 0 bases at V and 0 bases at J, with 12 bases in the middle. CDR3 length equals 17 residues. Here the CDR3 reads CASSQETVKSSGNTIYF. Here the CDR3 DNA reads TGCGCCAGCAGCCAAGAGACAGTCAAATCCTCTGGAAACACCATATATTTT.

A single count supports this clone. CDR3 sequence (DNA): TGTGCCAGCAATAGAAACAGGGAGTACGAGCAGTACTTC. It translates to CASNRNREYEQYF. This chain joins TRBV6-5 and TRBJ2-7; possible D gene TRBD1, 6 bases. Germline CDR1 reads MNHEY; CDR2 reads SVGAGI. The CDR3 sequence is 13 residues long. Trimming took 7 bases from V and 4 from J, leaving 14 bases between them.

This chain uses TRBV7-2 with TRBJ1-2; unclear D gene. The germline CDR1 and CDR2 sequences are SGHTA and FQGNSA. CDR3 length equals 15 residues. Trimming took 4 bases from V and 6 from J, leaving 18 bases between them. Written as DNA, the CDR3 is TGTGCCAGCAGCTCCGAGCGGCTTAGGTTGGATGGCTACACCTTC. Its protein is CASSSERLRLDGYTF.

This clone was picked up a small number of times. V usage is TRBV27 and J usage is TRBJ2-7, with TRBD2 matching over 11 bases. This CDR3 contains 14 residues. Germline V gives CDR1 MNHEY, CDR2 SMNVEV (reference sequence). Losses at the gene ends were 4 bases for V and 4 bases for J; bases not matched to a gene: 3. The DNA of the CDR3 is TGTGCCAGCAGTTGGACTAGCGGGCCTTACGAGCAGTACTTC. It encodes CASSWTSGPYEQYF.

This clone occurred once. The CDR3 DNA is TGTGCCAGCAGCCAACTAGCGGGAGGCCCAATCTCCTACGAGCAGTACTTC. Amino acids: CASSQLAGGPISYEQYF. This chain joins TRBV3-1 (or the pseudogene TRBV3-2) and TRBJ2-7; 11 bases are shared with TRBD2. The CDR3 is 17 residues long. The germline CDR1 and CDR2 sequences are LGHDT and YNNKEL (reference sequence). The ends lost 2 bases at V and 0 bases at J; junction bases unmatched: 6.

The chain employs TRBV30 and TRBJ2-5; 7 nucleotides align to TRBD2. The germline gives CDR1 GTSNPN, CDR2 SVGIG (reference sequence). The CDR3 runs 14 residues. The V segment lost 4 bases and the J segment 2 bases; nucleotides outside the gene matches: 7. The CDR3 region is CAWKFGGLQETQYF. The CDR3 nucleotides read TGTGCCTGGAAATTCGGGGGGTTACAAGAGACCCAGTACTTC.

The CDR3 DNA is TGTGCCACCAGCGCAAAGCGAAATAGCAATCAGCCCCAGCATTTT. Encoded protein: CATSAKRNSNQPQHF. The genes are TRBV15 and TRBJ1-5; D gene uncertain. CDR3 length: 15 amino acids. Germline lookup yields CDR1 LNHNV and CDR2 YYDKDF (reference sequence). V was cut by 5 bases and J by 0 bases, with 11 bases left in between.

In this sample, this clone turned up once. The chain combines TRBV6-2 or TRBV6-3 with TRBJ1-5; 7 nucleotides align to TRBD1. V lost 6 bases, J lost 5 bases, and 13 bases stayed unmatched. The CDR3 is 16 amino acids. Germline assignment: CDR1 MNHEY and CDR2 SVGEGT. CDR3 in DNA: TGTGCCAGCAGCAGTCCGCCGGGACAGAGCTATCAGCCCCAGCATTTT. Protein product: CASSSPPGQSYQPQHF.

This chain connects TRBV12-5 to TRBJ2-2; 11 bases map to TRBD1. The CDR3 has 16 amino acids. Germline CDR1 reads LGHNT; CDR2 reads FRNRAP. The trim removed 5 bases at V and 4 bases at J, leaving 6 bases unmatched. The CDR3 DNA follows: TGTGCTAGTGGTCTACCCGGGACAGGGGGCACCGGGGAGCTGTTTTTT. The encoded protein is CASGLPGTGGTGELFF. Full variable domain (outside the CDR3, taken from reference TRBV12-5 and TRBJ2-2): DARVTQTPRHKVTEMGQEVTMRCQPILGHNTVFWYRQTMMQGLELLAYFRNRAPLDDSGMPKDRFSAEMPDATLATLKIQPSEPRDSAVYFCASGLPGTGGTGELFFGEGSRLTVL.

V is TRBV19 and J is TRBJ2-2; D is undetermined. The CDR3 has 15 amino acids. V lost 3 bases to trimming and J lost 3 bases, with 11 bases between them. The germline V gene has CDR1 LNHDA and CDR2 SQIVND (reference sequence). In DNA form, the CDR3 reads TGTGCCAGTAGTATTATACGGTCCGACACCGGGGAGCTGTTTTTT. As protein: CASSIIRSDTGELFF.

This clone was counted a few times. The chain combines TRBV3-1 (or the pseudogene TRBV3-2) with TRBJ2-1; no clear D gene. Trimming removed 0 bases at V and 0 bases at J, with 6 bases between. CDR3 length equals 15 residues. Germline CDR1 and CDR2: LGHDT and YNNKEL (reference sequence). Written as DNA, the CDR3 is TGTGCCAGCAGCCAAGACTACAGCTCCTACAATGAGCAGTTCTTC. It is translated as CASSQDYSSYNEQFF.

The J gene is TRBJ2-3, the V gene TRBV5-6, with a tentative D call TRBD1 (5 bases). Germline CDR1 is SGHDT and CDR2 is YYEEEE. With 0 bases removed from V and 6 bases from J, the gap between germline ends came to 14 bases. This CDR3 is built from 15 residues. CDR3 sequence: CASSLVAGISDTQYF. The CDR3 region has the DNA TGTGCCAGCAGCTTGGTAGCAGGGATTTCTGATACGCAGTATTTT.

The J gene is TRBJ2-5, the V gene TRBV18; TRBD2 matches 12 bases. Looked up from germline, CDR1 is KGHSH and CDR2 is LQKENI. V lost 3 bases to trimming and J lost 2 bases; unmatched junction nucleotides: 1. This CDR3 spans 15 amino acids. CDR3 region: CASSPTSGGQETQYF. In DNA, the CDR3 is TGTGCCAGCTCACCGACTAGCGGGGGACAAGAGACCCAGTACTTC.

This chain connects TRBV5-1 to TRBJ2-5; the D gene is possibly TRBD1 (5 bases). The CDR3 is 15 amino acids. Trimming cost V 2 bases and J 4 bases, with 15 bases left between them. CDR1 is SGHRS and CDR2 is YFSETQ in the germline V gene. This CDR3 is CASSFRPGLVETQYF. The CDR3 nucleotides read TGCGCCAGCAGCTTTAGGCCAGGGTTGGTAGAGACCCAGTACTTC.